This passage covers 9 T cell receptor beta chains from one sample sequenced in a study of identical twins. TCRdb reprocessed the 5' RACE reads with MiXCR, giving one entry per CDR3 protein. The data hold roughly 750,000 distinct CDR3 sequences, with about 20% observed a single time. These data also featured in a second study, about T cells expressing NK-cell markers.

The sample was PBMCs. These receptors all come from a woman aged 18 to 35 in good health.

This clonotype appeared a few times. CDR3: CASSPFHSGNTIYF. Here the CDR3 DNA reads TGTGCCAGCAGCCCATTCCACTCTGGAAACACCATATATTTT. The genes are TRBV19 and TRBJ1-3; D unclear. Germline V gene lookup returns CDR1 LNHDA and CDR2 SQIVND (reference sequence). V was pared by 9 bases and J by 0 bases, with 12 bases between. The CDR3 is 14 residues long.

The chain joins TRBV27 to TRBJ2-1, with 11 bases matching TRBD2. Germline CDR1 reads MNHEY; CDR2 reads SMNVEV (reference sequence). The CDR3 totals 15 residues. V lost 4 bases, J lost 9 bases, and 8 bases stayed unmatched. CDR3 loop: CASSSTISGRGEQFF. The CDR3 DNA follows: TGTGCCAGCAGTTCGACAATTAGCGGGAGGGGTGAGCAGTTCTTC.

The rearrangement uses TRBV20-1 and TRBJ2-1, with TRBD2 as a possible D gene (6 bases). The V end was cut by 6 bases, the J end by 0 bases, with 12 bases between. CDR3 length: 14 residues. Germline CDR1 is DFQATT and CDR2 is SNEGSKA (reference sequence). In nucleotides, the CDR3 is TGCAGTGCCCGGAAGCGGGTCTCCTACAATGAGCAGTTCTTC. This codes for CSARKRVSYNEQFF.

This clonotype was observed many times. The chain uses TRBV29-1 and TRBJ1-2; D gene unclear. Trimming shortened V by 3 bases and J by 5 bases, and 22 bases separated the two germline ends. The CDR3 extends over 16 amino acids. The V gene's germline CDR1 is SQVTM and CDR2 ANQGSEA. In DNA, the CDR3 is TGCAGCGTTGAGGGGTGGGGAGGTTCTCTACCATATGGCTACACCTTC. This gives the protein CSVEGWGGSLPYGYTF.

The CDR3 coding sequence is TGCGCCAGCAGCTCGGGACTTGAAGCTTTCTTT. Its protein is CASSSGLEAFF. The chain links TRBV5-1 to TRBJ1-1; D possibly corresponds to TRBD1 (5 bases). Germline V lookup: CDR1 SGHRS, CDR2 YFSETQ. Deletions cut 3 bases from V and 7 bases from J, with 7 bases between. CDR3 length: 11 residues.

This sequence joins TRBV6-1 and TRBJ2-3; D not certain. This CDR3 comprises 13 residues. The V and J ends lost 6 bases and 4 bases respectively, with 11 bases between them. Germline V lookup: CDR1 MNHNS, CDR2 SASEGT. The CDR3 DNA is TGTGCCAGCAGCACAGTGGGCCCAGATACGCAGTATTTT. This translates into CASSTVGPDTQYF.

This clonotype showed up just a few times. This rearrangement joins TRBV10-3 to TRBJ1-2; weak D call: TRBD1 (5 bases). The CDR3 sequence is 11 residues long. Germline assignment: CDR1 ENHRY and CDR2 SYGVKD. Deletions cut 4 bases from V and 8 bases from J, with 8 bases between. The CDR3, as DNA: TGTGCCATCAGTGGCACAGGCGGCTACACCTTC. Amino acid sequence: CAISGTGGYTF.

This clonotype came up a few times. The chain recombines TRBV12-3 or TRBV12-4 with TRBJ2-1; D remains ambiguous. The length of the CDR3 is 15 residues. V lost 0 bases and J 2 bases, leaving 8 bases between the germline ends. In nucleotides, the CDR3 is TGTGCCAGCAGTTTAGCGCTTGCGGCCTACAATGAGCAGTTCTTC. It is translated as CASSLALAAYNEQFF.

This clonotype was observed at least ten times. The V call is TRBV9, the J call TRBJ2-7; weak D call: TRBD1 (6 bases). Trimming took off 0 bases at V and 0 bases at J, with 7 bases between the two ends. Germline CDR1 SGDLS, CDR2 YYNGEE. The CDR3 contains 14 residues. The CDR3 region is CASSVGQDSYEQYF. Here the CDR3 DNA reads TGTGCCAGCAGCGTAGGACAGGACTCCTACGAGCAGTACTTC.